The clone carrying this TCR beta chain was seen a handful of times. This sample was taken from a study of shared clonotypes between healthy human individuals. Per the germline V gene, CDR1 is MDHEN and CDR2 is SYDVKM. CDR3 length: 15 amino acids. The V end lost 0 bases, the J end lost 6 bases, and 12 bases lay between the germline ends. The protocol was immunoSEQ multiplex PCR, while the TCRdb copy is restricted to in-frame clones and leaves out a portion. This repertoire shows around 88,000 clones, roughly two thirds found once; its top ten account for approximately 49%. The sequenced material came from memory CD8+ T cells sorted from blood. Subset: CD45RO+ cells pooled with CCR7-negative TemRA cells. The chain carries TRBV28 and TRBJ2-1, with D possibly TRBD1 on 5 matching bases. This TCR was sampled from a man under 40 in good health. CDR3 sequence reads: CASSLWASGANEQFF. The CDR3 region has the DNA TGTGCCAGCAGTTTATGGGCTAGTGGGGCCAATGAGCAGTTCTTC.